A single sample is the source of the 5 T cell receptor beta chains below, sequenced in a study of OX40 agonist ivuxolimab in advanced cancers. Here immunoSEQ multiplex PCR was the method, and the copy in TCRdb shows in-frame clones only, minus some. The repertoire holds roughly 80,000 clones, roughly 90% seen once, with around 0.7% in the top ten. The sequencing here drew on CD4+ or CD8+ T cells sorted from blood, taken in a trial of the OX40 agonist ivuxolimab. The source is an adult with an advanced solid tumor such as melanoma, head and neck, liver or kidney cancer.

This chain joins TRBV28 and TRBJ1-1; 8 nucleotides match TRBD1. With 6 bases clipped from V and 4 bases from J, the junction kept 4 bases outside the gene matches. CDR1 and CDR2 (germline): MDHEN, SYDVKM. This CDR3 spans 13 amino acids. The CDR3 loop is CASRRQGSTEAFF. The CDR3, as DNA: TGTGCCAGCAGAAGACAGGGGAGCACTGAAGCTTTCTTT.

The CDR3 reads CASRLSNSPLHF. CDR3 in DNA: TGTGCCAGCAGGTTGAGTAATTCACCCCTCCACTTT. The rearrangement links TRBV2 to TRBJ1-6; D is ambiguous. The CDR3 extends over 12 amino acids. Trimming stripped 6 bases from V and 6 bases from J, with 6 bases between. The germline V gene encodes CDR1 SNHLY and CDR2 FYNNEI. Full variable domain (missing parts from reference TRBV2 and TRBJ1-6): EPEVTQTPSHQVTQMGQEVILRCVPISNHLYFYWYRQILGQKVEFLVSFYNNEISEKSEIFDDQFSVERPDGSNFTLKIRSTKLEDSAMYFCASRLSNSPLHFGNGTRLTVT.

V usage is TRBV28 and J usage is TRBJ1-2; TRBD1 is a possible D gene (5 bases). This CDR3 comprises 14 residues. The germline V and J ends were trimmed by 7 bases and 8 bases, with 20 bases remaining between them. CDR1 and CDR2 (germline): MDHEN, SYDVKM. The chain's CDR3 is CASTSRPGGIGYTF. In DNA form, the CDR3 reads TGTGCCAGCACCTCCAGGCCGGGGGGAATAGGCTACACCTTC.

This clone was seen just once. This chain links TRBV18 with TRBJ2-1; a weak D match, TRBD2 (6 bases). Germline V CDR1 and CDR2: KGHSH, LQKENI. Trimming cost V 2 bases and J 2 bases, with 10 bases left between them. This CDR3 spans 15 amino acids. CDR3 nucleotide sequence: TGTGCCAGCTCACCAGGGCGGGGAGCCTACAATGAGCAGTTCTTC. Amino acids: CASSPGRGAYNEQFF.

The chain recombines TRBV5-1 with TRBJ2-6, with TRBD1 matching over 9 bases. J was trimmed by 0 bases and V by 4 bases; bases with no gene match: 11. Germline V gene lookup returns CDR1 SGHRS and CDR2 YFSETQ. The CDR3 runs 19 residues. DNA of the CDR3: TGCGCCAGCAGCCCCGGAAGGACAGGGGCTTTCTCTGGGGCCAACGTCCTGACTTTC. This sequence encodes CASSPGRTGAFSGANVLTF.